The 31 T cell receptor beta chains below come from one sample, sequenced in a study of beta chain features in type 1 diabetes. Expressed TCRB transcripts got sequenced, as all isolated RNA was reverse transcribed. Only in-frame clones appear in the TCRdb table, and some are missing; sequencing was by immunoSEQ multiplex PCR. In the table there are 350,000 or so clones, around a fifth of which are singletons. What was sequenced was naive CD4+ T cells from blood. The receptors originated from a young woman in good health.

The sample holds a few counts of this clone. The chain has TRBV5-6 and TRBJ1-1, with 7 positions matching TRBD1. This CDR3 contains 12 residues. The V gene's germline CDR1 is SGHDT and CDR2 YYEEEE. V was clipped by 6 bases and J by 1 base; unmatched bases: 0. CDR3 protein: CASNRGNTEAFF. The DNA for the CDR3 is TGTGCCAGCAACAGGGGGAACACTGAAGCTTTCTTT.

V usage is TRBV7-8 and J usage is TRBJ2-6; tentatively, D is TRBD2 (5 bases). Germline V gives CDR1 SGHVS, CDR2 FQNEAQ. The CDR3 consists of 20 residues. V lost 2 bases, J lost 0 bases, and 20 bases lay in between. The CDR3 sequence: CASSLRWPGSPTSGANVLTF. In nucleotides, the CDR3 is TGTGCCAGCAGCTTACGGTGGCCGGGATCCCCTACCTCTGGGGCCAACGTCCTGACTTTC. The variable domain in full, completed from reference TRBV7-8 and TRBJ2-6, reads GAGVSQSPRYKVAKRGQDVALRCDPISGHVSLFWYQQALGQGPEFLTYFQNEAQLDKSGLPSDRFFAERPEGSVSTLKIQRTQQEDSAVYLCASSLRWPGSPTSGANVLTFGAGSRLTVL.

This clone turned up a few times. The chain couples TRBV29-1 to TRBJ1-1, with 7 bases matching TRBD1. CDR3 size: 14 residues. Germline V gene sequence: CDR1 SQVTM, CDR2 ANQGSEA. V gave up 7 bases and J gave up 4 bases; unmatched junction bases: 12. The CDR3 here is CSAAPQGTLTEAFF. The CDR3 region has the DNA TGCAGCGCTGCCCCACAGGGGACACTCACTGAAGCTTTCTTT.

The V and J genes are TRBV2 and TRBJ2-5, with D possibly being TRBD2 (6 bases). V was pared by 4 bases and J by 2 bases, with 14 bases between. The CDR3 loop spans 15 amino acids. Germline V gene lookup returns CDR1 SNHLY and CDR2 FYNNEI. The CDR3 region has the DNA TGTGCCAGCAGTGGAAGACTAGAGATACAAGAGACCCAGTACTTC. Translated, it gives CASSGRLEIQETQYF.

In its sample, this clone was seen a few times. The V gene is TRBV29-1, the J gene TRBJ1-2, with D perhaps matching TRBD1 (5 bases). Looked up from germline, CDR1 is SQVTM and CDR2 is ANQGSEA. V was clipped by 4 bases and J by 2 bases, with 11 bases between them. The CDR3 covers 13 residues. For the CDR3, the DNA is TGCAGCGTTGGGGGGGGACGGAACTATGGCTACACCTTC. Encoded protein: CSVGGGRNYGYTF.

Written as DNA, the CDR3 is TGTGCCAGCAGTGCTCCGACAGGACGTGTGTACGAGCAGTACTTC. Translated, it gives CASSAPTGRVYEQYF. The rearrangement links TRBV27 to TRBJ2-7; D is perhaps TRBD1 (6 bases). The CDR3 is 15 residues long. Germline V CDR1 and CDR2: MNHEY, SMNVEV (reference sequence). The germline V and J ends were trimmed by 5 bases and 4 bases, with 18 bases remaining between them.

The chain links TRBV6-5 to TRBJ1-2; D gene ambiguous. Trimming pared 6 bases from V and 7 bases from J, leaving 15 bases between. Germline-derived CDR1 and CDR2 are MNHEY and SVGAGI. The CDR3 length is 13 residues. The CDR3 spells CASRRFLSGGYTF. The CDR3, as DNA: TGTGCCAGCAGGCGATTTCTGAGCGGTGGCTACACCTTC.

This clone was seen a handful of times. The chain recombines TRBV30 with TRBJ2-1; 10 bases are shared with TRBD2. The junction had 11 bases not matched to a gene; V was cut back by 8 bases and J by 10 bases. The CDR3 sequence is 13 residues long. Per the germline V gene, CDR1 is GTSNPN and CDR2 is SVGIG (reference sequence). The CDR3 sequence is CARSGRSGVEQFF. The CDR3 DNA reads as TGTGCCCGTAGCGGGAGGTCGGGTGTAGAGCAGTTCTTC.

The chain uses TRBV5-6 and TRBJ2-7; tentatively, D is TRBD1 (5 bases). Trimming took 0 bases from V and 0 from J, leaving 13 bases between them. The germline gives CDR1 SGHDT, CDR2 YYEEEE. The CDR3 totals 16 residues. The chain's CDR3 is CASSLVAGSRSYEQYF. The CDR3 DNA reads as TGTGCCAGCAGCTTGGTAGCAGGGTCACGCTCCTACGAGCAGTACTTC.

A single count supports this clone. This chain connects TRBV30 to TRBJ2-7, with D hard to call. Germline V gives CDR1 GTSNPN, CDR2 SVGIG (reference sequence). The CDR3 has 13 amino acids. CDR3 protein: CAYTGQVFYEQYF. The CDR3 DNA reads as TGTGCGTACACTGGGCAGGTATTCTACGAGCAGTACTTC.

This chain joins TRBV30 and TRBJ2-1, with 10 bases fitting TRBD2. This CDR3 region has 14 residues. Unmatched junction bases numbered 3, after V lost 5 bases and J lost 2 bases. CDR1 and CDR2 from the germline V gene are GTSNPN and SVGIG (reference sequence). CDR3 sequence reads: CAWQGTSAYNEQFF. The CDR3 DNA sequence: TGTGCCTGGCAGGGGACTAGCGCCTACAATGAGCAGTTCTTC.

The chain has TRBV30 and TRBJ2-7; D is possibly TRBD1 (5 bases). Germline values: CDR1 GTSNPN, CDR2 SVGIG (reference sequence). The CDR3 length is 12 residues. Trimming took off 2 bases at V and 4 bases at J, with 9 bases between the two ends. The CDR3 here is CAWSTQGYEQYF. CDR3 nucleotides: TGTGCCTGGAGTACCCAGGGTTACGAGCAGTACTTC.

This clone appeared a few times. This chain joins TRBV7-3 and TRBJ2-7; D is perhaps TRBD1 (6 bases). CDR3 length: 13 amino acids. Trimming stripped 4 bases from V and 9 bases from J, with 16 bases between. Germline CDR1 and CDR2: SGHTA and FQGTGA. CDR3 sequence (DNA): TGTGCCAGCAGCTCCTCGGACAGCGCCGTGCAGTACTTC. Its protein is CASSSSDSAVQYF.

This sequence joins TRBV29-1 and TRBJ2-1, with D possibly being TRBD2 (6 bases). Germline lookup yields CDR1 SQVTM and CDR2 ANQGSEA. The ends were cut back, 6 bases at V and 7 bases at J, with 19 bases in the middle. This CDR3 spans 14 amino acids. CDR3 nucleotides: TGCAGCGTCGTCCGGGACTTCCCGCTAAATGAGCAGTTCTTC. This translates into CSVVRDFPLNEQFF.

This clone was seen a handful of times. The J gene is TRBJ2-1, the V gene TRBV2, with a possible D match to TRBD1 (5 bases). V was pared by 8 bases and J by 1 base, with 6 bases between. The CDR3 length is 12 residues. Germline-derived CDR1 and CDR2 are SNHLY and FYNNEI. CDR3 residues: CASGQSYNEQFF. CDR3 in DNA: TGTGCCAGCGGACAATCCTACAATGAGCAGTTCTTC.

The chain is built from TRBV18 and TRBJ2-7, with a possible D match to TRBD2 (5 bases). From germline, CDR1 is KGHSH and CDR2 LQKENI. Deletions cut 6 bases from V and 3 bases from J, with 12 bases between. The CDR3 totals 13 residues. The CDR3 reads CASSIVDFYEQYF. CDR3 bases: TGTGCCAGCTCCATAGTGGACTTCTACGAGCAGTACTTC.

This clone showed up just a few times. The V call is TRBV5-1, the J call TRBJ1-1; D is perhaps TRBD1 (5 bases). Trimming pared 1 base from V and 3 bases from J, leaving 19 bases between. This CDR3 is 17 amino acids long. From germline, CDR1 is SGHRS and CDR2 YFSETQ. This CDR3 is CASSLIGYSGQDTEAFF. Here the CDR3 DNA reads TGCGCCAGCAGCTTGATTGGCTATTCAGGGCAAGACACTGAAGCTTTCTTT.

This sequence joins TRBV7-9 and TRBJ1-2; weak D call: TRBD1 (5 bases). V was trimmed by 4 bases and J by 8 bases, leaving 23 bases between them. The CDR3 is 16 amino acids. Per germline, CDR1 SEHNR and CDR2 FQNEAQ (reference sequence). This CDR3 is CASSYGGVLGERGYTF. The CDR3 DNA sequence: TGTGCCAGCAGCTACGGGGGGGTGCTTGGGGAGAGAGGCTACACCTTC.

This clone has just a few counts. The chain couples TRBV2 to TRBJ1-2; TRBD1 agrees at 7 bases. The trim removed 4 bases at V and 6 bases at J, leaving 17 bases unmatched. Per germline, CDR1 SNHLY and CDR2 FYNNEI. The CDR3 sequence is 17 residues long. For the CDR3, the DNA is TGTGCCAGCAGTGTCCTTCGGGACAGTCGTGCGTTCGATGGCTACACCTTC. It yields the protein CASSVLRDSRAFDGYTF.

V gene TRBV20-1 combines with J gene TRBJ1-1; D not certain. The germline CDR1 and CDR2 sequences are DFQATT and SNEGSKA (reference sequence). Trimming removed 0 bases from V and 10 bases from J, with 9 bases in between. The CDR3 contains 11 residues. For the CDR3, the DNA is TGCAGTGCTAGAGATTTAACTAGAGCTTTCTTT. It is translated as CSARDLTRAFF.

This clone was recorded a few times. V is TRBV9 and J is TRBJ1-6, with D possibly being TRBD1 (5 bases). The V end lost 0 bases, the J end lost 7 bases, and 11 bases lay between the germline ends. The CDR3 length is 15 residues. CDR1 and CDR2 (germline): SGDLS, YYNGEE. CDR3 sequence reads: CASSVASQGNSPLHF. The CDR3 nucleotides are TGTGCCAGCAGCGTAGCTTCCCAGGGAAATTCACCCCTCCACTTT.

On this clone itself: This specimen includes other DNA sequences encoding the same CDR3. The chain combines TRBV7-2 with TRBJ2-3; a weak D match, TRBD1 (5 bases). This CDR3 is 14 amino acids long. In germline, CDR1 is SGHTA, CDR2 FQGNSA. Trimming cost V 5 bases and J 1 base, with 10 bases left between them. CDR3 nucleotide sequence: TGTGCCAGCAGCCTTGACAGAGGCACAGATACGCAGTATTTT. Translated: CASSLDRGTDTQYF.

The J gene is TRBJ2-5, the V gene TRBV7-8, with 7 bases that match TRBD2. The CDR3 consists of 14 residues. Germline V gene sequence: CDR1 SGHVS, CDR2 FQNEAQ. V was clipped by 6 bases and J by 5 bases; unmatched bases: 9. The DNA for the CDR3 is TGTGCCAGCAGAGGACGCCCGGGGGGTGAGACCCAGTACTTC. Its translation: CASRGRPGGETQYF.

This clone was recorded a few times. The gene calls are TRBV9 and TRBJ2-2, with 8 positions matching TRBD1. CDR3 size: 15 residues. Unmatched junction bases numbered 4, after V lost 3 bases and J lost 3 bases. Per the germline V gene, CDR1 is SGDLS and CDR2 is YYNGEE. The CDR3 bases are TGTGCCAGCAGCGGACAGGGGTTGGACACCGGGGAGCTGTTTTTT. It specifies CASSGQGLDTGELFF.

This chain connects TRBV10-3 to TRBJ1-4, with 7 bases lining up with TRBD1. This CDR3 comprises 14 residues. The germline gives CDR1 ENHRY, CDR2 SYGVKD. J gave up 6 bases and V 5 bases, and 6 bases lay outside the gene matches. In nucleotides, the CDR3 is TGTGCCATCAGTTCACAGGGGAAGGATGAAAAACTGTTTTTT. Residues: CAISSQGKDEKLFF.

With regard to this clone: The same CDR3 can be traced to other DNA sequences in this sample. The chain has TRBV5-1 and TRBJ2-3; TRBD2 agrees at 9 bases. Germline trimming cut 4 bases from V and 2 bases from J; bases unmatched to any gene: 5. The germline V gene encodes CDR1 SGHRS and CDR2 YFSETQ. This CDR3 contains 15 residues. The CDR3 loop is CASSTWTSVTDTQYF. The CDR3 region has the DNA TGCGCCAGCAGCACCTGGACTAGCGTCACAGATACGCAGTATTTT.

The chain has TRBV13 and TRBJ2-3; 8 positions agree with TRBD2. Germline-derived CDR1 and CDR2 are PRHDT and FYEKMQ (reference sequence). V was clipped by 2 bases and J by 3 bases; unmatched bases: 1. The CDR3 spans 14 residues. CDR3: CASSLSGSTDTQYF. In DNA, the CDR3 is TGTGCCAGCAGCTTAAGCGGGAGTACAGATACGCAGTATTTT.

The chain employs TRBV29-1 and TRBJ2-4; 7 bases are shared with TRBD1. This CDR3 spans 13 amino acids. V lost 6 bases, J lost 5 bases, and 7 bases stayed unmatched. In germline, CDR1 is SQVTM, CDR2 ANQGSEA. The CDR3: CSVQGQLQNIQYF. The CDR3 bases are TGCAGCGTCCAGGGACAGTTACAAAACATTCAGTACTTC.

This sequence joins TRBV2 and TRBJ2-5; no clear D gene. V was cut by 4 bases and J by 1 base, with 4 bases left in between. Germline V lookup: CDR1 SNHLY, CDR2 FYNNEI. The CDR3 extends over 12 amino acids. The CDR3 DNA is TGTGCCAGCAGTGCGGGCCAAGAGACCCAGTACTTC. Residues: CASSAGQETQYF.

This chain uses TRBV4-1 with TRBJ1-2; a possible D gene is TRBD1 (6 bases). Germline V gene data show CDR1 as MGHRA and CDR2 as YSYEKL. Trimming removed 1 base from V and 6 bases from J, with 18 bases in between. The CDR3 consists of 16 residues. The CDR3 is CASSQVGAPQGHGYTF. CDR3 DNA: TGCGCCAGCAGCCAAGTGGGGGCCCCCCAGGGCCATGGCTACACCTTC.

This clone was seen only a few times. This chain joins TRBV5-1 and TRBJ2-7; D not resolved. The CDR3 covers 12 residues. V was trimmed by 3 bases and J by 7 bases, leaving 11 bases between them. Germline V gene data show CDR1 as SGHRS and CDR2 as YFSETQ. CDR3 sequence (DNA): TGCGCCAGCAGCTGGTCTCCAGGTGAGCAGTACTTC. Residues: CASSWSPGEQYF.